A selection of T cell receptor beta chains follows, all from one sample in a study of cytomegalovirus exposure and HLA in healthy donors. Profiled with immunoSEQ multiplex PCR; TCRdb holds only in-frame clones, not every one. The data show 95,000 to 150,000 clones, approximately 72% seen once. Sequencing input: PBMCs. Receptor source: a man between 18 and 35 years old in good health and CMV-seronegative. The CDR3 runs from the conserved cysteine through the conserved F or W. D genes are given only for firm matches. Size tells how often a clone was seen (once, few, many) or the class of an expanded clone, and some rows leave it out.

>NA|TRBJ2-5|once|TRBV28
CASSTGWETQYF
TGTGCCAGCAGCACGGGGTGGGAGACCCAGTACTTC
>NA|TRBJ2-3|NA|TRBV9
CASSVSPRLNTQYF
TGTGCCAGCAGCGTGAGTCCCAGGTTAAATACGCAGTATTTT
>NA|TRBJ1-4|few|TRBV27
CASSLFLAGNEKLFF
TGTGCCAGCAGTTTATTCCTCGCAGGGAACGAAAAACTGTTTTTT
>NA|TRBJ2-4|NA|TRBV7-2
CASTLSGIQYF
TGTGCCAGCACCCTCTCGGGCATTCAGTACTTC
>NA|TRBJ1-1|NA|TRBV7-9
CASSSGTFETEAFF
TGTGCCAGCAGCTCCGGGACATTTGAGACTGAAGCTTTCTTT
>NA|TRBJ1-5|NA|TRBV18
CASSPGQHDSNQPQHF
TGTGCCAGCTCACCCGGACAGCACGATAGCAATCAGCCCCAGCATTTT
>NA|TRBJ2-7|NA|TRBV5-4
CASSLGTTNEQYF
TGTGCCAGCAGCCTCGGGACAACAAACGAGCAGTACTTC
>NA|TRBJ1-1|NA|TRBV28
CVVQSNTEAFF
TGTGTTGTGCAGTCGAACACTGAAGCTTTCTTT
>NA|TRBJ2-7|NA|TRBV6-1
CASSEAPDRHEQYF
TGTGCCAGCAGTGAAGCGCCAGACAGACACGAGCAGTACTTC
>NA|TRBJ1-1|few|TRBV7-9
CASSLFLGTWQDTTEAFF
TGTGCCAGCAGCTTATTCCTGGGAACTTGGCAGGACACCACTGAAGCTTTCTTT
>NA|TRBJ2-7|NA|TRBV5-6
CASSLAPGADYEQYF
TGTGCCAGCAGCTTGGCCCCAGGGGCAGACTACGAGCAGTACTTC
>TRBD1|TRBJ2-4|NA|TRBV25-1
CASSEVGTGGHIQYF
TGTGCCAGCAGTGAGGTCGGGACAGGGGGTCACATTCAGTACTTC
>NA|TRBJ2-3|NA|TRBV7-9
CASSPRWGRTDTQYF
TGTGCCAGCAGCCCCCGGTGGGGGCGTACAGATACGCAGTATTTT
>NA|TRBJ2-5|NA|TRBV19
CASSMEQGRETQYF
TGTGCCAGTAGTATGGAACAGGGCCGGGAGACCCAGTACTTC
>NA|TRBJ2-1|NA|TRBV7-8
CASSLSGALGYNEQFF
TGTGCCAGCAGCTTATCAGGGGCCTTGGGCTACAATGAGCAGTTCTTC
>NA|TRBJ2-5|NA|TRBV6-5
CASRRAQEETQYF
TGTGCCAGCAGGAGGGCTCAGGAAGAGACCCAGTACTTC
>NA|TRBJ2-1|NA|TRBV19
CASSIAPASYNEQFF
TGTGCCAGTAGTATAGCCCCAGCGTCCTACAATGAGCAGTTCTTC
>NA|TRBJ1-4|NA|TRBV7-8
CASRKTAWNEKLFF
TGTGCCAGCAGGAAGACAGCCTGGAATGAAAAACTGTTTTTT
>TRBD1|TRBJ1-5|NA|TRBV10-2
CASRADRGKPQHF
TGCGCCAGCAGGGCCGACAGGGGGAAGCCCCAGCATTTT
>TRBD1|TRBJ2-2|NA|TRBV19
CASKKQGRVGGELFF
TGTGCCAGTAAGAAACAGGGGAGAGTCGGCGGGGAGCTGTTTTTT
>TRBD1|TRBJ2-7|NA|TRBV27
CASSLSMGTGLYEQYF
TGTGCCAGCAGTTTATCGATGGGGACAGGATTATACGAGCAGTACTTC
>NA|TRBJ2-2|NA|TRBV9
CASSYEGVLGELFF
TGTGCCAGCAGTTACGAAGGGGTTCTCGGGGAGCTGTTTTTT
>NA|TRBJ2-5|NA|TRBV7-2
CASSRGASSVETQYF
TGTGCCAGCAGCCGGGGGGCCTCCTCTGTTGAGACCCAGTACTTC
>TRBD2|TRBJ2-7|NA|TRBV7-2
CACRPGGGALLGEQYF
TGTGCCTGCAGACCCGGCGGGGGGGCGCTCTTAGGCGAGCAGTACTTC
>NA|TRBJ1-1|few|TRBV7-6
CASSSLQGEAFF
TGTGCCAGCAGCTCTTTACAGGGAGAGGCTTTCTTT
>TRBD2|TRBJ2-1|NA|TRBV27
CASSFMVLAGRNEQFF
TGTGCCAGCAGTTTCATGGTACTAGCGGGTCGCAATGAGCAGTTCTTC
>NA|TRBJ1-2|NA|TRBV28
CASSWEKVYGYTF
TGTGCCAGCAGCTGGGAGAAGGTCTATGGCTACACCTTC
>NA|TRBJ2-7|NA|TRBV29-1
CSVLLAYEQYF
TGCAGCGTGCTCCTAGCGTACGAGCAGTACTTC
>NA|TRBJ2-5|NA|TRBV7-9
CASSNRDKAEETQYF
TGTGCCAGCAGCAACCGGGACAAGGCGGAGGAGACCCAGTACTTC
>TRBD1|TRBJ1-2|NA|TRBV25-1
CASTRGPNYGYTF
TGTGCCAGCACCAGGGGGCCTAACTATGGCTACACCTTC
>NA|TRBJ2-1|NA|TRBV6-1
CASSEGGGSYNEQFF
TGTGCCAGCAGTGAAGGAGGGGGCTCCTACAATGAGCAGTTCTTC
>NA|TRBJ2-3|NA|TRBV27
CASSLVIASTDTQYF
TGTGCTAGCAGTTTAGTGATAGCGAGCACAGATACGCAGTATTTT
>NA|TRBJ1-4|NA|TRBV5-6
CASSLRWTNEKLFF
TGTGCCAGCAGCTTGCGCTGGACAAATGAAAAACTGTTTTTT
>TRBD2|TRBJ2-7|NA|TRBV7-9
CASSLLAGSYEQYF
TGTGCCAGCAGCTTGCTAGCGGGCTCCTACGAGCAGTACTTC
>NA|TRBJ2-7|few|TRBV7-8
CASSPGRGQRSYEQYF
TGTGCCAGCAGCCCCGGGAGGGGGCAGAGGTCCTACGAGCAGTACTTC
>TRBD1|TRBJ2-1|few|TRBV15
CATAPGTGATLSYNEQFF
TGTGCCACCGCACCCGGGACAGGGGCCACCCTCTCCTACAATGAGCAGTTCTTC
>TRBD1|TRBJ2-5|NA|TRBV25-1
CASSEWGGQGGGETQYF
TGTGCCAGCAGTGAATGGGGAGGACAGGGGGGCGGGGAGACCCAGTACTTC
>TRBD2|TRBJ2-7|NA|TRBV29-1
CSVARLGGRSYEQYF
TGCAGCGTGGCTAGATTGGGAGGGAGATCCTACGAGCAGTACTTC
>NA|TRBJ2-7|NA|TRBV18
CASSPQPSSYEQYF
TGTGCCAGCTCACCTCAGCCTAGCTCCTACGAGCAGTACTTC
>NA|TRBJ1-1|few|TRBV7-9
CASSSVTEAFF
TGTGCCAGCAGCTCTGTCACTGAAGCTTTCTTT
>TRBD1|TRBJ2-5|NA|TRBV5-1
CASSSGQGIETQYF
TGCGCCAGCAGCTCGGGACAGGGAATAGAGACCCAGTACTTC
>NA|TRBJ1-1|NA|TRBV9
CASRVEPGVTGNTEAFF
TGTGCCAGCCGCGTAGAACCCGGTGTCACGGGGAACACTGAAGCTTTCTTT
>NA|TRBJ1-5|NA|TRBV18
CASSPTGGQGNQPQHF
TGTGCCAGCTCACCAACGGGGGGTCAAGGCAATCAGCCCCAGCATTTT
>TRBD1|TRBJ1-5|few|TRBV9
CASSRTGNNQPQHF
TGTGCCAGCAGCCGGACAGGAAACAATCAGCCCCAGCATTTT
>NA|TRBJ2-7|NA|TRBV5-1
CASSLGRGRQHEQYF
TGCGCCAGCAGCTTGGGGAGGGGGCGACAGCACGAGCAGTACTTC
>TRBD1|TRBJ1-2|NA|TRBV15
CATNHGDRSRGYTF
TGTGCCACCAATCATGGGGACAGATCTAGAGGCTACACCTTC
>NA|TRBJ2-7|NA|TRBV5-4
CASSLEPGSYEQYF
TGTGCCAGCAGCTTGGAACCGGGGAGCTACGAGCAGTACTTC
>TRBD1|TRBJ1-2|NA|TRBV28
CASSQLTGAQGGYPF
TGTGCCAGCAGCCAGCTAACAGGGGCTCAGGGCGGCTACCCCTTC
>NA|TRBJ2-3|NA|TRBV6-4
CASSAPDGTRYTDTQYF
TGTGCCAGCAGTGCCCCGGACGGGACACGATACACAGATACGCAGTATTTT
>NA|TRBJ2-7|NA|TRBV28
CASSLVATVRCEQYF
TGTGCCAGCAGTTTGGTAGCTACGGTGCGTTGCGAGCAGTACTTC
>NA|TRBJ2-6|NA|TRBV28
CASSLRGKGLAGANVLTF
TGTGCCAGCAGTTTAAGGGGCAAAGGTTTAGCTGGGGCCAACGTCCTGACTTTC